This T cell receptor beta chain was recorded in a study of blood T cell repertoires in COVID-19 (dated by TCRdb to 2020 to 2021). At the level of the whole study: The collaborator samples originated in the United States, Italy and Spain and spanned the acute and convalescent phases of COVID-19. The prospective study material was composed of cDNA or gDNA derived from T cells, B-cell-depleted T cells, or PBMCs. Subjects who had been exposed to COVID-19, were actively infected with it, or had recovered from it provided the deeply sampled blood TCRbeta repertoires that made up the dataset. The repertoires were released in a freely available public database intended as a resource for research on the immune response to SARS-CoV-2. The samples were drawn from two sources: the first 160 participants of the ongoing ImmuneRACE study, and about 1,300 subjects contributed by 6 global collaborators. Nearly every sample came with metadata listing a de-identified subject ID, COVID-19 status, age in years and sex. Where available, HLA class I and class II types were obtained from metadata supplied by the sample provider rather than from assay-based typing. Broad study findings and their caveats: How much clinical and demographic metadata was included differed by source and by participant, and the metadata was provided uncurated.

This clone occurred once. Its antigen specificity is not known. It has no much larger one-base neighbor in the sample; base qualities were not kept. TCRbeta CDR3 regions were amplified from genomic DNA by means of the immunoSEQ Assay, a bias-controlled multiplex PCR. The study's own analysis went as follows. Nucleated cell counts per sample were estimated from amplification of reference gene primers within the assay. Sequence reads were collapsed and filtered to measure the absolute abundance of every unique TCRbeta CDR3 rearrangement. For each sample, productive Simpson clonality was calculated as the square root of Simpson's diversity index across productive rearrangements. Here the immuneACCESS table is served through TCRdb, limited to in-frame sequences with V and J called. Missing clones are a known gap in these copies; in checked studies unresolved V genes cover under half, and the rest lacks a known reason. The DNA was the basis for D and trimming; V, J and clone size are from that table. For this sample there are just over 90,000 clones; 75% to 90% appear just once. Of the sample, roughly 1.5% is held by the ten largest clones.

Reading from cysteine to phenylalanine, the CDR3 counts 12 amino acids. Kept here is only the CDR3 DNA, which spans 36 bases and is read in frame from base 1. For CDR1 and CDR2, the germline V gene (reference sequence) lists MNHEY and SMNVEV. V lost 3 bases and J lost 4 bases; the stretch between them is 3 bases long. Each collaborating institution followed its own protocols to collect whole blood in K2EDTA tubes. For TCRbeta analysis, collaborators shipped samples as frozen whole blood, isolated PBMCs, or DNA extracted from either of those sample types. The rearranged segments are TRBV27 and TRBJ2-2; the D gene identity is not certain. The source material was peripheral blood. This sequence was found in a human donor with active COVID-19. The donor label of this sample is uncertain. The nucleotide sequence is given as TGTGCCAGCAGTTTCAGCACCGGGGAGCTGTTTTTT. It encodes CASSFSTGELFF.